A selection of T cell receptor beta chains follows, all from one sample in a study of beta chain features in type 1 diabetes. Sequenced by immunoSEQ multiplex PCR; TCRdb stores in-frame clones only, minus some. The table has a few hundred thousand clones, 15% to 20% seen once. The sequenced sample consisted of naive CD4+ T cells from blood. These receptors were collected from a man younger than 40 with type 1 diabetes. CDR3s include the opening cysteine and the closing phenylalanine or tryptophan. D genes are given only for firm matches. Only part of the rows carry a size: once, few, many, or a class if the clone is expanded.

few,NA,TRBV4-1,TRBJ1-5,TGCGCCAGCAGCCAAGTTGAATCGGACAATCAGCCCCAGCATTTT,CASSQVESDNQPQHF
NA,NA,TRBV4-2,TRBJ2-7,TGTGCCAGCAGCCCCCCGGCAGGCTACGAGCAGTACTTC,CASSPPAGYEQYF
few,NA,TRBV19,TRBJ2-3,TGTGCCAGTAGTACCGACTCTTATACGCAGTATTTT,CASSTDSYTQYF
few,NA,TRBV5-1,TRBJ2-7,TGCGCCAGCAGCTTGGATGCGGAATCGCGCGAGCAGTACTTC,CASSLDAESREQYF
few,TRBD1,TRBV7-9,TRBJ2-2,TGTGCCAGCAGACATCAACCAGGGGGCGCGAACACCGGGGAGCTGTTTTTT,CASRHQPGGANTGELFF
NA,NA,TRBV7-2,TRBJ1-1,TGTGCCAGCAGCTTACTGGCTGAAGCTTTCTTT,CASSLLAEAFF
few,NA,TRBV27,TRBJ2-3,TGTGCCAGCAGTTTGGTTTTAGGCACAGATACGCAGTATTTT,CASSLVLGTDTQYF
once,NA,TRBV5-6,TRBJ2-7,TGTGCCAGCAGCACCCGACAGTCCTACGAGCAGTACTTC,CASSTRQSYEQYF
few,TRBD1,TRBV25-1,TRBJ1-4,TGTGCCAGCAGTCTGGGACAGAATAATGAAAAACTGTTTTTT,CASSLGQNNEKLFF
NA,TRBD1,TRBV28,TRBJ1-4,TGTGCCAGCAGTCGACAGGGAAGTTCGGAAAAACTGTTTTTT,CASSRQGSSEKLFF
few,NA,TRBV12-5,TRBJ2-7,TGTGCTAGTGGTCCGGAACCCTACGAGCAGTACTTC,CASGPEPYEQYF
NA,NA,TRBV29-1,TRBJ2-2,TGCAGCGTTAACAAATTCGGGGAGCTGTTTTTT,CSVNKFGELFF
few,NA,TRBV6-5,TRBJ2-1,TGTGCCAGCAGGTCCGGGACTGGCTCCTACAATGAGCAGTTCTTC,CASRSGTGSYNEQFF
NA,NA,TRBV9,TRBJ2-2,TGTGCCAGCAGCGGTCGACAGAACACCGGGGAGCTGTTTTTT,CASSGRQNTGELFF